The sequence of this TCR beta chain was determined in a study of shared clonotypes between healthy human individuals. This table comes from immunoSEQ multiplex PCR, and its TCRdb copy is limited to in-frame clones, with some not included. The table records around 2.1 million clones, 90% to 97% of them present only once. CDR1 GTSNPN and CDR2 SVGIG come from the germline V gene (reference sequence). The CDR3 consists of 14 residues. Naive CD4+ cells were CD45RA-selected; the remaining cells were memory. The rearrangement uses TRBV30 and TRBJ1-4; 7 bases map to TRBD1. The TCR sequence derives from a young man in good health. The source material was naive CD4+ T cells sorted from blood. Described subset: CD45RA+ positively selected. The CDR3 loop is CAYHPGQRVEKLFF. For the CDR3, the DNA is TGTGCTTACCATCCGGGACAGCGGGTTGAAAAACTGTTTTTT.